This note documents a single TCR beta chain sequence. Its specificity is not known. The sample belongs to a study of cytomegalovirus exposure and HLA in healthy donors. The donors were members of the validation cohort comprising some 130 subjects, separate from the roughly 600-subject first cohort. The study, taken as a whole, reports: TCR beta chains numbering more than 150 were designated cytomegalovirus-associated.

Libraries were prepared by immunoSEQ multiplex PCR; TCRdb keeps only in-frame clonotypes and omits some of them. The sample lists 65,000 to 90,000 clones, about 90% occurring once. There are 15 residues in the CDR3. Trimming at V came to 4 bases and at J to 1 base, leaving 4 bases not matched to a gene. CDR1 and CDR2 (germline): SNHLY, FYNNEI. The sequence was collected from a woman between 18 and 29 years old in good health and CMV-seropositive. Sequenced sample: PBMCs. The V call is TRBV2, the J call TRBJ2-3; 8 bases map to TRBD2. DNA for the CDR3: TGTGCCAGCAGTGCGGGGGGGACCGGCACAGATACGCAGTATTTT. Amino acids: CASSAGGTGTDTQYF.